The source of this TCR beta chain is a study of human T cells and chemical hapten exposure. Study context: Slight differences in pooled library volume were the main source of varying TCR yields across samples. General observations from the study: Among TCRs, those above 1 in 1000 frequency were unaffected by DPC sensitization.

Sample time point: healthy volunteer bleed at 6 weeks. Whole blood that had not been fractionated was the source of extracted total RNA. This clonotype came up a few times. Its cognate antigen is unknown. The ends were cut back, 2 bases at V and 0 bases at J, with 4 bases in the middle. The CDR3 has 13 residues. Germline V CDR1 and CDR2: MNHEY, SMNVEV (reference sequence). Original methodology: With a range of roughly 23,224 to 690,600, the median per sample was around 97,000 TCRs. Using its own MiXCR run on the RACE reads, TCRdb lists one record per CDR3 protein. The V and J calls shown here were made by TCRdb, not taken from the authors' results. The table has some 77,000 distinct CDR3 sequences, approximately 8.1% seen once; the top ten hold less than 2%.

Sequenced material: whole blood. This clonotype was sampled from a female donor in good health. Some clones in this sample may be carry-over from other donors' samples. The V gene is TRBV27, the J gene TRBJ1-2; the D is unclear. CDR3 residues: CASSLSSNYGYTF. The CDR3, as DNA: TGTGCCAGCAGTTTAAGTTCTAACTATGGCTACACCTTC.